This T cell receptor beta chain was retrieved from a study of CDR3 diversity in severe acne. The sample holds a few counts of this clonotype. A single record per CDR3 protein comes from TCRdb applying MiXCR to the PCR reads. This sample carries about 84,000 distinct CDR3 sequences, 45% to 65% of them seen once, and the ten largest clones take roughly an eighth. Sample: blood. This receptor was obtained from a male donor in good health, without acne.

CDR3 residues: CASSYGTGMGQPQHF. The DNA of the CDR3 is TGCGCCAGCAGCTACGGGACAGGGATGGGTCAGCCCCAGCATTTT. The chain couples TRBV5-1 to TRBJ1-5; 9 positions agree with TRBD1. CDR3 length: 15 residues. The V gene's germline CDR1 is SGHRS and CDR2 YFSETQ. The V gene end was trimmed by 3 bases and the J gene end by 6 bases; junction bases not matched to a gene: 7.